This entry is about one T cell receptor beta chain. This entry comes from a study of blood T cell repertoires in COVID-19. The wider study: T cells, B-cell-depleted T cells, or PBMCs supplied cDNA or gDNA.

In the source study's methods: It was from reference gene primer amplification that nucleated cell counts were estimated. The assay was immunoSEQ multiplex PCR, and TCRdb's table has in-frame clones only and misses some. V and J calls plus clone size are reproduced from that table; the DNA served to infer D and trimming. Here the sample spans around 180,000 clones, approximately 80% being singletons. CDR3 length: 15 amino acids. V lost 0 bases and J 0 bases, leaving 9 bases between the germline ends. CDR1 and CDR2 (germline): SGHRS, YFSETQ. The chain has TRBV5-1 and TRBJ1-2; D is perhaps TRBD1 (5 bases). The TCR sequence derives from a human donor in a cohort sampled during active COVID-19. The sequenced sample consisted of peripheral blood. CDR3 nucleotide sequence: TGCGCCAGCAGCTTGGGACAGAGTCCTAACTATGGCTACACCTTC. Its protein is CASSLGQSPNYGYTF.